In this sample, the clone carrying this T cell receptor (beta chain) turned up once. These data are taken from a study of shared clonotypes between healthy human individuals. In the original processing: There were no quality scores in the junction-only immunoSEQ sequences, so filtering differed. TCRdb keeps only in-frame clones here, not all; method: immunoSEQ multiplex PCR. The DNA gave D and trimming, while V, J and clone size come from that table. The sample lists about 770,000 clones, 72% occurring once. This clonotype was sampled from a woman in her thirties in good health. Sequencing was done on a sample of memory CD4+ T cells sorted from blood. As for subset: CD45RA-negative fraction.

The CDR3 sequence is CASSTHPPGTENYGYTF. CDR3 DNA: TGTGCCAGCAGCACCCACCCTCCCGGGACAGAAAACTATGGCTACACCTTC. The chain employs TRBV21-1 and TRBJ1-2; the table's D call of TRBD1 was not tested on the DNA. TRBV21-1 counts as a pseudogene. The CDR3 is 17 residues long.